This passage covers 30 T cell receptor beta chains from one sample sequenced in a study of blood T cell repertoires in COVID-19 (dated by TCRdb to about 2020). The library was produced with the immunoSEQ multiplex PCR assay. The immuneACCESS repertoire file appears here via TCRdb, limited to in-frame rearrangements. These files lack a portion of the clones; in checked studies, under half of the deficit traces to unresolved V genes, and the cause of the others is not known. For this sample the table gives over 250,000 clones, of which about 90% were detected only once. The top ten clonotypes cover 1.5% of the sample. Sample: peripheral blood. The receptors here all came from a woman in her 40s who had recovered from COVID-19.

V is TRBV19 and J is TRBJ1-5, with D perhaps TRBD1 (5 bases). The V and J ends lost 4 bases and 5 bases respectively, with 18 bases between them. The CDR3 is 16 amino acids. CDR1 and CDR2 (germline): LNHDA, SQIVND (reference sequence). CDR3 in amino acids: CASSKRSQGGYQPQHF. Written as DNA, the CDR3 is TGTGCCAGTAGTAAACGATCCCAGGGAGGGTATCAGCCCCAGCATTTT.

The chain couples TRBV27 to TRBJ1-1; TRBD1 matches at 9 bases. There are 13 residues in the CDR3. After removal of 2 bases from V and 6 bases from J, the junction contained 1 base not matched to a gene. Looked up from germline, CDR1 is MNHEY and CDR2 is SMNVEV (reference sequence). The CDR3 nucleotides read TGTGCCAGCAGTTTAAACAGGGGGCCTGAAGCTTTCTTT. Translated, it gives CASSLNRGPEAFF.

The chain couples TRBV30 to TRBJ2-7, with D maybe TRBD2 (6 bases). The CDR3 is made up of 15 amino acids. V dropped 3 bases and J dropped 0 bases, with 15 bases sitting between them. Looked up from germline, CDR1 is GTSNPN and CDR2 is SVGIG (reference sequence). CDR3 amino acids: CAWSPGDFSSYEQYF. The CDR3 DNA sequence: TGTGCCTGGAGCCCCGGGGACTTCAGCTCCTACGAGCAGTACTTC.

The CDR3 DNA sequence: TGTGCCAGCAGTGAAGAGCTAGCCGGGTTTGGGAATGAGCAGTTCTTC. This codes for CASSEELAGFGNEQFF. The chain employs TRBV2 and TRBJ2-1, with D tentatively TRBD2 (5 bases). CDR1 SNHLY and CDR2 FYNNEI come from the germline V gene. This CDR3 has 16 amino acids. V was cut by 1 base and J by 7 bases, with 17 bases left in between.

CDR3 sequence (DNA): TGCGCCAGCAGCTCCCAGGGCCCCCTGGGTTCACCCCTCCACTTT. It encodes CASSSQGPLGSPLHF. The chain links TRBV5-1 to TRBJ1-6; D perhaps matches TRBD1 (5 bases). V was pared by 3 bases and J by 9 bases, with 16 bases between. Germline V CDR1 and CDR2: SGHRS, YFSETQ. This CDR3 is built from 15 residues.

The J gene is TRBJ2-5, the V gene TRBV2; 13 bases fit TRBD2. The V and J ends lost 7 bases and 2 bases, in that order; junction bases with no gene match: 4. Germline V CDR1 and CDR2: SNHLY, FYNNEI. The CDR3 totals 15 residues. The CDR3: CASTPGLAGQETQYF. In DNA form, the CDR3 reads TGTGCCAGCACACCGGGACTAGCGGGACAAGAGACCCAGTACTTC. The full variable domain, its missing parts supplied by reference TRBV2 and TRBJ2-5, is EPEVTQTPSHQVTQMGQEVILRCVPISNHLYFYWYRQILGQKVEFLVSFYNNEISEKSEIFDDQFSVERPDGSNFTLKIRSTKLEDSAMYFCASTPGLAGQETQYFGPGTRLLVL.

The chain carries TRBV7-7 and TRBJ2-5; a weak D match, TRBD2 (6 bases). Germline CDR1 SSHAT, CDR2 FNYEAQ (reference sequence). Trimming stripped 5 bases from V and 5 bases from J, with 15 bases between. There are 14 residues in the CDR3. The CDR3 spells CASSPLAVQETQYF. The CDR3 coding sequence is TGTGCCAGCAGCCCCTTAGCGGTTCAGGAGACCCAGTACTTC.

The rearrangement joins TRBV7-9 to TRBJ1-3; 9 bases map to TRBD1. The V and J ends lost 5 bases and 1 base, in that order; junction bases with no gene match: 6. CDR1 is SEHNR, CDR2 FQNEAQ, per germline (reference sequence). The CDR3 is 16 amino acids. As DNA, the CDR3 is TGTGCCAGCAGCACCGGGACAGGGTATTCTGGAAACACCATATATTTT. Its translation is CASSTGTGYSGNTIYF.

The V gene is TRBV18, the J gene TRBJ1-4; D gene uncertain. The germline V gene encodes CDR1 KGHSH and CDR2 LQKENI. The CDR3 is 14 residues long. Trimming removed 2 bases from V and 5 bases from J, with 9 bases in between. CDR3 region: CASSPSGSNEKLFF. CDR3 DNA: TGTGCCAGCTCACCATCCGGGAGCAATGAAAAACTGTTTTTT.

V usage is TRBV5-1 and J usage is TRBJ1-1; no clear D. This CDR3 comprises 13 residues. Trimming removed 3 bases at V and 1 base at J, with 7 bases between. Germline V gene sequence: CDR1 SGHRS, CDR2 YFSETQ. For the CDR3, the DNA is TGCGCCAGCAGCTATAGCGGGAACACTGAAGCTTTCTTT. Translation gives CASSYSGNTEAFF.

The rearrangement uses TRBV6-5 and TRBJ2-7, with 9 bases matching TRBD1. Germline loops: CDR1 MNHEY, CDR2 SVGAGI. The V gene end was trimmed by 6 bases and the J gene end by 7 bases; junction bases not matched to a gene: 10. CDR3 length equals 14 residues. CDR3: CASSFGTGMWEQYF. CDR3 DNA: TGTGCCAGCAGCTTCGGGACAGGGATGTGGGAGCAGTACTTC.

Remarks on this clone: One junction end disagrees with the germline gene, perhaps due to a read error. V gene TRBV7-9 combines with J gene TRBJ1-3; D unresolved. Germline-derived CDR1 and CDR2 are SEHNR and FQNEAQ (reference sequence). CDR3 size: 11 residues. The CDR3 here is CASSLEIPGHF. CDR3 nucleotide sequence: TGTGCCAGCAGCTTAGAGATCCCCGGTCATTTT.

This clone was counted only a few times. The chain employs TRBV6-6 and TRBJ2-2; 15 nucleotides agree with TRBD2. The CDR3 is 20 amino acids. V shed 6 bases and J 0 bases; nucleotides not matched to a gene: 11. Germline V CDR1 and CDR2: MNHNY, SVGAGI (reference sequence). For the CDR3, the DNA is TGTGCCAGCAGCTCACCCCCGGGACTAGCGGGGGGCACGAACACCGGGGAGCTGTTTTTT. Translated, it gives CASSSPPGLAGGTNTGELFF.

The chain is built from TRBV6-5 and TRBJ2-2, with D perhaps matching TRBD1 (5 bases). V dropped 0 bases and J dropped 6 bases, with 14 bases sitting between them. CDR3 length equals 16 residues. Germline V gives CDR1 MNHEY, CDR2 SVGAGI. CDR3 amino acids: CASSYSIGHPPGELFF. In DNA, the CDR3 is TGTGCCAGCAGTTACTCGATCGGACACCCCCCCGGGGAGCTGTTTTTT.

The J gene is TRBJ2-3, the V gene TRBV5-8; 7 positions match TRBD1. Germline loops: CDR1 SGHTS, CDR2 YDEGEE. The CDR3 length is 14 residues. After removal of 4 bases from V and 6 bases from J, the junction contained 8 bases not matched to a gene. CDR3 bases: TGTGCCAGCAGCGTTGACAGGGCCGGGGATACGCAGTATTTT. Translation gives CASSVDRAGDTQYF.

The CDR3 sequence is CASTPRRVKGTEAFF. The CDR3 DNA sequence: TGTGCCAGCACCCCGAGGAGGGTTAAAGGGACTGAAGCTTTCTTT. The chain carries TRBV6-2 or TRBV6-3 and TRBJ1-1; D not resolved. Germline CDR1 is MNHEY and CDR2 is SVGEGT. The CDR3 has 15 residues. Trimming removed 7 bases from V and 5 bases from J, with 20 bases in between.

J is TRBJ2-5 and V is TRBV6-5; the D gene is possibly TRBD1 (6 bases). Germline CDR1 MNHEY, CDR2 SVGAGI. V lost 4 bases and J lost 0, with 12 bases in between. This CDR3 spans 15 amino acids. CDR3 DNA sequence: TGTGCCAGCAGTTTCGCTCAGGGGAACCAAGAGACCCAGTACTTC. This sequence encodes CASSFAQGNQETQYF.

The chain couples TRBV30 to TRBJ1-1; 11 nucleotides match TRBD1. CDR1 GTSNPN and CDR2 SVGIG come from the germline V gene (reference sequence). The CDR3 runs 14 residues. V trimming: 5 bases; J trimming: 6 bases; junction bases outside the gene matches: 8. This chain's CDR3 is CAWVIRTGGPEAFF. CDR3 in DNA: TGTGCCTGGGTGATTAGGACAGGGGGCCCTGAAGCTTTCTTT.

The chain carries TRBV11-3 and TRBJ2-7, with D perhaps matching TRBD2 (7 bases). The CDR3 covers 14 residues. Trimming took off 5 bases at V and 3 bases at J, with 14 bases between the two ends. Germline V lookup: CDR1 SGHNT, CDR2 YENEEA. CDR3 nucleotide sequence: TGTGCCAGCAGCCCCTCGGGGGGCCACTACGAGCAGTACTTC. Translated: CASSPSGGHYEQYF.

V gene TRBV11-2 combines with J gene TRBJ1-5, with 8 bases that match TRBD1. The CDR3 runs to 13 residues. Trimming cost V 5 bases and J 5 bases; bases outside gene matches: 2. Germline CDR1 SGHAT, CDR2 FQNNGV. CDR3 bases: TGTGCCAGCAGCGTGACAGGGGATCAGCCCCAGCATTTT. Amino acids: CASSVTGDQPQHF.

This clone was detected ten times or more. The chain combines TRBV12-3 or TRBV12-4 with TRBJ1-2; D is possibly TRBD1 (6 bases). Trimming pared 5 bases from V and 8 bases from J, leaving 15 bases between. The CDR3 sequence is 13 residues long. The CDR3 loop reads CASSPTGYGGYTF. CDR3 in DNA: TGTGCCAGCAGTCCAACAGGGTACGGCGGCTACACCTTC.

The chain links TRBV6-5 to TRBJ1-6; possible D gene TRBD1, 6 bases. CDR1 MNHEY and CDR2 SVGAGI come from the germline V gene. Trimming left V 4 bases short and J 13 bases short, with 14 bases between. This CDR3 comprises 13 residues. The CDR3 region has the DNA TGTGCCAGCAGTTCCATCCCGGACAGTCCCCTCCACTTT. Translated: CASSSIPDSPLHF.

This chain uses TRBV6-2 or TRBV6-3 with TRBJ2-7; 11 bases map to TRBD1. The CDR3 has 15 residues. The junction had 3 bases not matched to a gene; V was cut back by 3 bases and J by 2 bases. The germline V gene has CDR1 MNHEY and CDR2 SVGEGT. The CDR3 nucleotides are TGTGCCAGCAGTTATGGGACAGGGGGGACCTACGAGCAGTACTTC. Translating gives CASSYGTGGTYEQYF.

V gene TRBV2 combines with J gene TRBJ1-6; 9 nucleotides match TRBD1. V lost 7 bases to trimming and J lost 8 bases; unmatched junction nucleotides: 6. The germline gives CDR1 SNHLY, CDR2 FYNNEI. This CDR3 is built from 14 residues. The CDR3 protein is CASKIRDRDSPLHF. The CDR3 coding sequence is TGTGCCAGCAAGATCCGGGACAGGGATTCACCCCTCCACTTT.

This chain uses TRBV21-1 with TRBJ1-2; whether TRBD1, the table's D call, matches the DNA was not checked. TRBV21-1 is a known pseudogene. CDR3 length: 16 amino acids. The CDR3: CASSKGRTANNYGYTF. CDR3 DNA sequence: TGTGCCAGCAGCAAAGGACGGACAGCTAATAACTATGGCTACACCTTC.

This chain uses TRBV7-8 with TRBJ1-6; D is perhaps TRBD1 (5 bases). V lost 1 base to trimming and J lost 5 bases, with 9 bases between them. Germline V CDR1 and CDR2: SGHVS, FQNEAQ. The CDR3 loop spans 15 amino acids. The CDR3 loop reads CASSLVGQNNSPLHF. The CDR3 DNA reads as TGTGCCAGCAGCTTAGTGGGGCAGAATAATTCACCCCTCCACTTT.

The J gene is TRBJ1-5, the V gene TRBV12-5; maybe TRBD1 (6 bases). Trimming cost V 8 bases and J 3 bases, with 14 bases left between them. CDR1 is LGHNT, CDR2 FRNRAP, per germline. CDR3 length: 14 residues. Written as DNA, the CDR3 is TGTGCTAGTAAGGGGGAGGGGAACAATCAGCCCCAGCATTTT. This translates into CASKGEGNNQPQHF.

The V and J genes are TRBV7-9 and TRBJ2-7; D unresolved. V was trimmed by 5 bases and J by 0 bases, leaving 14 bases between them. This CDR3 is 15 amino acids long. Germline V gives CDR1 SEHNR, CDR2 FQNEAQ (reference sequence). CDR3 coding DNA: TGTGCCAGCAGCCTCCCGGCAGGTGCCTCCTACGAGCAGTACTTC. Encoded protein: CASSLPAGASYEQYF.

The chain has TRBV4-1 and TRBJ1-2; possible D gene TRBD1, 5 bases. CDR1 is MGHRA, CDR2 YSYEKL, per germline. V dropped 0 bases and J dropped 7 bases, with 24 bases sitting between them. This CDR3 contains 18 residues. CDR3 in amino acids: CASSQDGAGGPLLRGYTF. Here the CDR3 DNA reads TGCGCCAGCAGCCAAGATGGGGCAGGAGGGCCCCTACTCCGTGGCTACACCTTC.

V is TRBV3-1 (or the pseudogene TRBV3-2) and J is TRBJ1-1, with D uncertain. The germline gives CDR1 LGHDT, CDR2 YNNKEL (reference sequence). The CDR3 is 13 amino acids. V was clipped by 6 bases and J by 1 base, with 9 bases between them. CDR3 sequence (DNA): TGTGCCAGCAGGCCCGGGAGGAACACTGAAGCTTTCTTT. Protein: CASRPGRNTEAFF.